The source of this T cell receptor beta chain is a study of blood T cell repertoires in COVID-19. Across the study: Nucleic acid was either cDNA or gDNA, and it came from T cells, B-cell-depleted T cells, or PBMCs.

Methods used by the authors: Reference gene primer amplification in the assay estimated nucleated cell counts. The data were produced by immunoSEQ multiplex PCR, yet TCRdb's version contains in-frame clones alone and is incomplete. V, J and clone size were drawn from that table, and D and trimming were deduced from the DNA. The sample has roughly 150,000 clones, roughly 85% seen once. Germline lookup yields CDR1 MNHEY and CDR2 SMNVEV (reference sequence). V trimming: 5 bases; J trimming: 5 bases; junction bases outside the gene matches: 6. The CDR3 is 15 residues long. The material sequenced was peripheral blood. V gene TRBV27 combines with J gene TRBJ2-5, with 12 bases identical to TRBD2. This TCR came from a man aged 45-65 years with acute or convalescent COVID-19. CDR3 sequence (DNA): TGTGCCAGCAGTGTGACTAGCGGGAGATGGGAGACCCAGTACTTC. Amino acids: CASSVTSGRWETQYF.